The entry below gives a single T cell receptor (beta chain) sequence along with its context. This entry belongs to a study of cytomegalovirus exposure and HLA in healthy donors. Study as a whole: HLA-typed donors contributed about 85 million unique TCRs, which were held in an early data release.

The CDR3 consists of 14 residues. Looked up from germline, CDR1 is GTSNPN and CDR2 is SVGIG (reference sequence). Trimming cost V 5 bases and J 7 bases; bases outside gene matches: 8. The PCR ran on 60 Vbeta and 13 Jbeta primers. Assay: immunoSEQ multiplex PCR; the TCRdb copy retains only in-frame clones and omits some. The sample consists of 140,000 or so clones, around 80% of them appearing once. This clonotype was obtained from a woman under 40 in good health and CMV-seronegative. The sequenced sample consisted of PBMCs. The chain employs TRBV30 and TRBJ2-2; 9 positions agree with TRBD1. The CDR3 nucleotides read TGTGCCTGGGACCGGGACAGGGTTATCGGGGAGCTGTTTTTT. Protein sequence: CAWDRDRVIGELFF.